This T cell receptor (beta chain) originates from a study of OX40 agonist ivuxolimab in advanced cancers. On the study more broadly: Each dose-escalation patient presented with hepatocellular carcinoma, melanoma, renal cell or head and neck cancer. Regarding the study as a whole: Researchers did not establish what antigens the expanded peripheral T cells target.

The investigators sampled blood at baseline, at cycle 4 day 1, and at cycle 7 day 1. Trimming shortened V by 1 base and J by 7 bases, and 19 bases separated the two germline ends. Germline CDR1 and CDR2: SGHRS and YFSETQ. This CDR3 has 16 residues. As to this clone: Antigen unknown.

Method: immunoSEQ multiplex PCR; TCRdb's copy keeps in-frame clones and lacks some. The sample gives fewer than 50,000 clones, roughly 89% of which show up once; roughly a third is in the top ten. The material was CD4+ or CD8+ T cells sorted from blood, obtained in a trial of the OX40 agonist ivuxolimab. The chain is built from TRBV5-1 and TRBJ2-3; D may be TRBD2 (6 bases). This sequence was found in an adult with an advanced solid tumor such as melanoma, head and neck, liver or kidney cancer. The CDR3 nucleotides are TGCGCCAGCAGCTTGAGTCGCCGCGGGGAGAGAAATACGCAGTATTTT. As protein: CASSLSRRGERNTQYF.